This TCR beta chain was sequenced in a study of T cell responses to AZD1222 COVID-19 vaccine. Libraries were prepared by immunoSEQ multiplex PCR; TCRdb keeps only in-frame clonotypes and omits some of them. Of some 200,000 clones in the sample, 85% to 95% are singletons; the top ten hold around 9.3%. This CDR3 has 15 residues. The V gene end was trimmed by 7 bases and the J gene end by 5 bases; junction bases not matched to a gene: 12. CDR1 is LNHDA and CDR2 is SQIVND in the germline V gene (reference sequence). Material: peripheral blood, obtained on day 0 of AZD1222 vaccination. This chain links TRBV19 with TRBJ2-5; 8 bases fit TRBD2. The receptor comes from an adult in good health. The DNA of the CDR3 is TGTGCCAGTACCGCCGGGAGGGGTACGGTGGAGACCCAGTACTTC. Protein: CASTAGRGTVETQYF.